Listed below are T cell receptor beta chains from one sample, sequenced in a study of OX40 agonist ivuxolimab in advanced cancers. Produced via immunoSEQ multiplex PCR; TCRdb's table is partial and in-frame only. In the table there are roughly 59,000 clones, about 92% of which are singletons. The specimen comprised CD4+ or CD8+ T cells sorted from blood, sampled in a trial of the OX40 agonist ivuxolimab. These TCRs come from an adult with an advanced solid tumor such as melanoma, head and neck, liver or kidney cancer. Each CDR3 is given with its conserved first and last residue. Each record gives: CDR3 length, clone size, V gene, J gene, D gene, CDR3 protein, CDR3 DNA. The D gene is left open where the match is weak. Size tells how often a clone was seen (once, few, many) or the class of an expanded clone, and some rows leave it out.

length: 16
size: .
V: TRBV9
J: TRBJ2-5
D: TRBD1
CDR3: CASSRRGQGLIETQYF
DNA: TGTGCCAGCAGCAGAAGAGGACAGGGGTTAATAGAGACCCAGTACTTC

length: 14
size: .
V: TRBV13
J: TRBJ1-3
D: TRBD1
CDR3: CASSLDRGGNTIYF
DNA: TGTGCCAGCAGCTTGGACAGGGGTGGAAACACCATATATTTT

length: 16
size: .
V: TRBV7-6
J: TRBJ1-2
D: TRBD1
CDR3: CASSSGQGQSNYGYTF
DNA: TGTGCCAGCAGCTCGGGACAGGGACAATCTAACTATGGCTACACCTTC

length: 13
size: .
V: TRBV4-1
J: TRBJ1-2
D: .
CDR3: CASSPPDPYGYTF
DNA: TGCGCCAGCAGCCCCCCGGACCCTTATGGCTACACCTTC

length: 17
size: once
V: TRBV27
J: TRBJ2-1
D: .
CDR3: CASSTSTVNLAYNEQFF
DNA: TGTGCCAGCAGTACCTCGACAGTCAACCTTGCCTACAATGAGCAGTTCTTC

length: 14
size: .
V: TRBV30
J: TRBJ1-1
D: .
CDR3: CAWRGPTQGGEAFF
DNA: TGTGCCTGGAGAGGCCCAACGCAGGGAGGTGAGGCTTTCTTT

length: 15
size: .
V: TRBV19
J: TRBJ2-7
D: TRBD2
CDR3: CASSPGLAGVYEQYF
DNA: TGTGCCAGTAGTCCTGGGCTAGCGGGGGTCTACGAGCAGTACTTC

length: 15
size: .
V: TRBV19
J: TRBJ2-5
D: TRBD1
CDR3: CASSLDRGWGETQYF
DNA: TGTGCCAGTAGTTTAGACAGGGGATGGGGGGAGACCCAGTACTTC

length: 18
size: .
V: TRBV21-1
J: TRBJ1-3
D: .
CDR3: CASSKVFKRPCSGNTIYF
DNA: TGTGCCAGCAGCAAAGTGTTCAAGCGGCCGTGCTCTGGAAACACCATATATTTT

length: 16
size: .
V: TRBV19
J: TRBJ2-1
D: TRBD1
CDR3: CASSIIWAGGYNEQFF
DNA: TGTGCCAGTAGTATCATCTGGGCAGGGGGTTACAATGAGCAGTTCTTC

length: 15
size: .
V: TRBV7-9
J: TRBJ1-2
D: .
CDR3: CASSLAVQDFGGYTF
DNA: TGTGCCAGCAGCTTAGCGGTGCAGGACTTCGGTGGCTACACCTTC

length: 18
size: .
V: TRBV4-1
J: TRBJ2-7
D: TRBD2
CDR3: CASSQVRTSGSSSYEQYF
DNA: TGCGCCAGCAGCCAAGTACGAACTAGCGGGTCCAGCTCCTACGAGCAGTACTTC

length: 13
size: .
V: TRBV19
J: TRBJ2-5
D: .
CDR3: CASSIRDGETQYF
DNA: TGTGCCAGTAGTATTAGAGATGGAGAGACCCAGTACTTC

length: 12
size: .
V: TRBV5-6
J: TRBJ1-3
D: .
CDR3: CASSLRGDTIYF
DNA: TGTGCCAGCAGCTTGCGTGGTGACACCATATATTTT

length: 17
size: .
V: TRBV28
J: TRBJ1-2
D: .
CDR3: CASSSEITRVRQDGYTF
DNA: TGTGCCAGCAGTTCCGAGATAACCAGGGTAAGACAGGATGGCTACACCTTC

length: 20
size: .
V: TRBV4-3
J: TRBJ2-7
D: .
CDR3: CASSQDRPPPGLESSYEQYF
DNA: TGCGCCAGCAGCCAAGATCGACCTCCTCCTGGACTGGAAAGCTCCTACGAGCAGTACTTC

length: 14
size: .
V: TRBV5-1
J: TRBJ1-5
D: TRBD1
CDR3: CASSLGTGVQPQHF
DNA: TGCGCCAGCAGCTTGGGGACAGGGGTTCAGCCCCAGCATTTT

length: 14
size: .
V: TRBV21-1
J: TRBJ1-5
D: .
CDR3: CASRRRASNQPQHF
DNA: TGTGCCAGCCGCCGGCGGGCTAGCAATCAGCCCCAGCATTTT

length: 14
size: .
V: TRBV5-1
J: TRBJ2-7
D: TRBD2
CDR3: CASSFGGDGYEQYF
DNA: TGCGCCAGCAGCTTCGGGGGGGATGGTTACGAGCAGTACTTC

length: 15
size: once
V: TRBV5-4
J: TRBJ2-1
D: .
CDR3: CASSFGRGPYNEQFF
DNA: TGTGCCAGCAGCTTCGGGCGCGGCCCCTACAATGAGCAGTTCTTC

length: 13
size: .
V: TRBV7-9
J: TRBJ1-3
D: .
CDR3: CASSQPLGNTIYF
DNA: TGTGCCAGCAGCCAACCGTTAGGAAACACCATATATTTT

length: 18
size: .
V: TRBV2
J: TRBJ2-7
D: TRBD2
CDR3: CASSEEGLAAISSYEQYF
DNA: TGTGCCAGCAGTGAAGAGGGGCTAGCGGCTATTAGCTCCTACGAGCAGTACTTC

length: 15
size: .
V: TRBV13
J: TRBJ2-7
D: .
CDR3: CASSLGLGRTYEQYF
DNA: TGTGCCAGCAGCTTAGGCCTAGGACGGACCTACGAGCAGTACTTC

length: 17
size: .
V: TRBV2
J: TRBJ1-1
D: TRBD1
CDR3: CASIMSRDRAGGTEAFF
DNA: TGTGCCAGCATTATGAGCCGGGACAGGGCGGGAGGCACTGAAGCTTTCTTT

length: 16
size: .
V: TRBV5-1
J: TRBJ1-3
D: .
CDR3: CASSLVGHLAGNTIYF
DNA: TGCGCCAGCAGCTTGGTAGGCCATCTGGCCGGAAACACCATATATTTT

length: 17
size: .
V: TRBV11-2
J: TRBJ2-5
D: TRBD2
CDR3: CASSLGLAGGPGETQYF
DNA: TGTGCCAGCAGCTTAGGCCTAGCGGGGGGCCCGGGGGAGACCCAGTACTTC

length: 13
size: .
V: TRBV5-4
J: TRBJ1-1
D: .
CDR3: CASSLISNTEAFF
DNA: TGTGCCAGCAGCTTAATCTCAAACACTGAAGCTTTCTTT

length: 16
size: .
V: TRBV9
J: TRBJ2-3
D: .
CDR3: CASSVWGEPSTDTQYF
DNA: TGTGCCAGCAGCGTATGGGGGGAACCTAGCACAGATACGCAGTATTTT

length: 15
size: .
V: TRBV6-1
J: TRBJ1-2
D: TRBD1
CDR3: CASSEDRGQGYGYTF
DNA: TGTGCCAGCAGTGAAGATAGGGGGCAAGGGTATGGCTACACCTTC

length: 14
size: .
V: TRBV19
J: TRBJ2-2
D: .
CDR3: CASRPPFDTGELFF
DNA: TGTGCCAGTAGGCCACCCTTTGACACCGGGGAGCTGTTTTTT

length: 15
size: .
V: TRBV4-2
J: TRBJ2-7
D: TRBD2
CDR3: CASSEMREGSHEQYF
DNA: TGTGCCAGCAGCGAGATGCGGGAGGGCTCCCACGAGCAGTACTTC

length: 15
size: .
V: TRBV5-1
J: TRBJ2-1
D: TRBD2
CDR3: CASSFSGSSYNEQFF
DNA: TGCGCCAGCAGCTTTAGCGGGAGCTCCTACAATGAGCAGTTCTTC

length: 14
size: .
V: TRBV10-1
J: TRBJ2-7
D: TRBD2
CDR3: CASSDRGLVYEQYF
DNA: TGCGCCAGCAGTGATCGGGGACTAGTGTACGAGCAGTACTTC

length: 15
size: .
V: TRBV27
J: TRBJ2-7
D: TRBD1
CDR3: CASSFYGTANYEQYF
DNA: TGTGCCAGCAGTTTTTACGGGACAGCAAACTACGAGCAGTACTTC

length: 18
size: once
V: TRBV28
J: TRBJ1-5
D: .
CDR3: CASSFGRQAAHSNQPQHF
DNA: TGTGCCAGCAGTTTTGGGCGACAGGCGGCCCATAGCAATCAGCCCCAGCATTTT

length: 15
size: .
V: TRBV5-4
J: TRBJ2-3
D: TRBD2
CDR3: CASKPSGGPLDTQYF
DNA: TGTGCCAGCAAACCTAGCGGGGGACCCCTAGATACGCAGTATTTT

length: 16
size: once
V: TRBV2
J: TRBJ2-3
D: .
CDR3: CASSASSPTWADTQYF
DNA: TGTGCCAGCAGCGCCTCTAGCCCAACATGGGCAGATACGCAGTATTTT

length: 16
size: .
V: TRBV7-2
J: TRBJ1-6
D: .
CDR3: CASSLVRSGADSPLHF
DNA: TGTGCCAGCAGCTTAGTTCGTTCAGGGGCCGATTCACCCCTCCACTTT

length: 15
size: .
V: TRBV7-9
J: TRBJ1-4
D: .
CDR3: CASSLPEGANEKLFF
DNA: TGTGCCAGCAGCCTCCCGGAGGGGGCTAATGAAAAACTGTTTTTT

length: 14
size: .
V: TRBV11-2
J: TRBJ1-3
D: .
CDR3: CASSLIGSGNTIYF
DNA: TGTGCCAGCAGCTTAATAGGGTCAGGAAACACCATATATTTT

length: 15
size: .
V: TRBV2
J: TRBJ1-2
D: .
CDR3: CASSSPGGTNYGYTF
DNA: TGTGCCAGCAGTTCTCCCGGGGGGACTAACTATGGCTACACCTTC